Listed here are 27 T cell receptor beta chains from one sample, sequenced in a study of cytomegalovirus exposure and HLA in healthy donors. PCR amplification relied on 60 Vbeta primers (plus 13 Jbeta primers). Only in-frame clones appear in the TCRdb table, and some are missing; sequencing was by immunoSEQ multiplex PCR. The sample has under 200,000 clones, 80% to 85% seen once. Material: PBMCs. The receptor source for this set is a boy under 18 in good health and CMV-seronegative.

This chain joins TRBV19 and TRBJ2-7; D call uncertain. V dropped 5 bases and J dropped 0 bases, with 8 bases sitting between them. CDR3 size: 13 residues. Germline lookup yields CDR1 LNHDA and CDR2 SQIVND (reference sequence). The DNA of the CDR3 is TGTGCCAGTAGTGCCTATCTCTCCTACGAGCAGTACTTC. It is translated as CASSAYLSYEQYF.

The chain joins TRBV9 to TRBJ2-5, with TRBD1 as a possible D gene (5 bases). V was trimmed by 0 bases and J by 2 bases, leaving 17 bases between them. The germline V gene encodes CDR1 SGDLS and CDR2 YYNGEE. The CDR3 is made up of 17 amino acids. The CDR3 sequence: CASSVGGRQGSQETQYF. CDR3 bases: TGTGCCAGCAGCGTAGGAGGCCGCCAGGGAAGTCAAGAGACCCAGTACTTC.

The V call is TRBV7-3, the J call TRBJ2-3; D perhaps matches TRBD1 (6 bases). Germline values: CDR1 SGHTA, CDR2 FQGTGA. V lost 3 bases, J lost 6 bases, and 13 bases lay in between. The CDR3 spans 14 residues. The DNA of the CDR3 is TGTGCCAGCAGCTTGGTCTCAGGGGCCGATACGCAGTATTTT. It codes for CASSLVSGADTQYF.

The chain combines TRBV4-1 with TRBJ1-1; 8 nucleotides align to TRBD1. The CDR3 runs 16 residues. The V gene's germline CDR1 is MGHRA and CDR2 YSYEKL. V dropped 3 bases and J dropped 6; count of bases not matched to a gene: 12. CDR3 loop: CASSQPNRGRRAEAFF. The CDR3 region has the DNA TGCGCCAGCAGCCAGCCAAACAGGGGGAGGAGGGCTGAAGCTTTCTTT.

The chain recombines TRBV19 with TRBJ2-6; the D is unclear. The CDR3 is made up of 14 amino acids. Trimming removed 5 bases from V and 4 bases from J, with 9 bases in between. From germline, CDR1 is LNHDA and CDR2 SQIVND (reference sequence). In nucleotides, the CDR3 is TGTGCCAGTAGTCTCGCGGCCGGGGCCAACGTCCTGACTTTC. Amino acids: CASSLAAGANVLTF. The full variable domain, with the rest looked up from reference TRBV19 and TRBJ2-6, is DGGITQSPKYLFRKEGQNVTLSCEQNLNHDAMYWYRQDPGQGLRLIYYSQIVNDFQKGDIAEGYSVSREKKESFPLTVTSAQKNPTAFYLCASSLAAGANVLTFGAGSRLTVL.

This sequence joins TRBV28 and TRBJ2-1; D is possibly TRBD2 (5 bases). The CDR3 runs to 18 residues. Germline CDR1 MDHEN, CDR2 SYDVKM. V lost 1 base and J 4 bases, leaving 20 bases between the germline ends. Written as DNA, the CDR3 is TGTGCCAGCAGTTTATCCCTGGGAATGTCGGGAACTTACAATGAGCAGTTCTTC. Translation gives CASSLSLGMSGTYNEQFF. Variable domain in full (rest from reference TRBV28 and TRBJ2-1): DVKVTQSSRYLVKRTGEKVFLECVQDMDHENMFWYRQDPGLGLRLIYFSYDVKMKEKGDIPEGYSVSREKKERFSLILESASTNQTSMYLCASSLSLGMSGTYNEQFFGPGTRLTVL.

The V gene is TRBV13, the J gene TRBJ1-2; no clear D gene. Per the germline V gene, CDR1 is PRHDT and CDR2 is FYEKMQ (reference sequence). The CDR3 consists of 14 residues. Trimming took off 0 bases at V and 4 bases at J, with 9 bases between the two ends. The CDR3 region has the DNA TGTGCCAGCAGCTTAGGCAGATCCTTCTATGGCTACACCTTC. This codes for CASSLGRSFYGYTF.

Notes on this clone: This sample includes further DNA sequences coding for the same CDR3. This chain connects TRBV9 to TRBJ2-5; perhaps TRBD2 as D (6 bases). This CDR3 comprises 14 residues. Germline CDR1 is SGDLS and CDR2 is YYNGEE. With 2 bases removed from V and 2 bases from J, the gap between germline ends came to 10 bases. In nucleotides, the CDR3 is TGTGCCAGCAGCGTGGGCGGGGTACAAGAGACCCAGTACTTC. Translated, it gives CASSVGGVQETQYF.

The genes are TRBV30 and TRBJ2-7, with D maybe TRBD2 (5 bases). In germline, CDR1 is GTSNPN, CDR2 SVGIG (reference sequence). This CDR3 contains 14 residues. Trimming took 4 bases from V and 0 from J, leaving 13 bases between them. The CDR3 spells CAWMRMGSSYEQYF. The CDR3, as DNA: TGTGCCTGGATGAGGATGGGGAGCTCCTACGAGCAGTACTTC.

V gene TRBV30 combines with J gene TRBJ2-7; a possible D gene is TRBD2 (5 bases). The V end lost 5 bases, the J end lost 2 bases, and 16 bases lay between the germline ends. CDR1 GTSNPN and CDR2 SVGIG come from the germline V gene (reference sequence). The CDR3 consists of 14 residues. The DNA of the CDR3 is TGTGCCTGGGGAGAGGGCCGACGACCCTACGAGCAGTACTTC. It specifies CAWGEGRRPYEQYF. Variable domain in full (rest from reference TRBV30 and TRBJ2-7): SQTIHQWPATLVQPVGSPLSLECTVEGTSNPNLYWYRQAAGRGLQLLFYSVGIGQISSEVPQNLSASRPQDRQFILSSKKLLLSDSGFYLCAWGEGRRPYEQYFGPGTRLTVT.

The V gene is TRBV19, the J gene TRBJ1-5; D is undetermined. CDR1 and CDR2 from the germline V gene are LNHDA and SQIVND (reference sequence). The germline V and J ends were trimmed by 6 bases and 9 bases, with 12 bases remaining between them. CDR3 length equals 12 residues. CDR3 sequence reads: CASSEGAGPQHF. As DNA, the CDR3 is TGTGCCAGTAGCGAAGGAGCGGGGCCCCAGCATTTT.

In nucleotides, the CDR3 is TGCGCCAGCAGCCAAGGTACCGGACAGCCGGCTGACGAGCAGTACTTC. This codes for CASSQGTGQPADEQYF. J is TRBJ2-5 and V is TRBV4-3, with a weak D call TRBD1 (6 bases). The closer fit of TRBJ2-7 to the DNA end suggests the J call may be wrong. The CDR3 loop spans 16 amino acids. CDR1 is LGHNA, CDR2 YSLEER, per germline.

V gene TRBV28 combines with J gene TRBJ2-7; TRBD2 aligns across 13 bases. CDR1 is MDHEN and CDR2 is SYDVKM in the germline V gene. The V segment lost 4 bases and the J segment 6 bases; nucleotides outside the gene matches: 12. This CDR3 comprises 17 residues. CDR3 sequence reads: CASSSPDGRLAGGEQYF. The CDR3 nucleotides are TGTGCCAGCAGTTCCCCGGACGGAAGACTAGCGGGAGGCGAGCAGTACTTC.

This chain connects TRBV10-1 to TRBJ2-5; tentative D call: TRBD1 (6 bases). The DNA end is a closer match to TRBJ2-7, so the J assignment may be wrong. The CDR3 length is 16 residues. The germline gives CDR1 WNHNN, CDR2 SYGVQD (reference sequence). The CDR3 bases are TGCGCCAGCAGCATAATGACAGGACCAAGTATGAACGAGCAGTACTTC. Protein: CASSIMTGPSMNEQYF.

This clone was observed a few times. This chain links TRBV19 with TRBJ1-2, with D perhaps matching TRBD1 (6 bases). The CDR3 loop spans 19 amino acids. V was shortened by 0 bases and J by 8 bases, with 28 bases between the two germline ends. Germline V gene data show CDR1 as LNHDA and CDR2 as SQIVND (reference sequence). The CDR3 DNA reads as TGTGCCAGTAGTATAGATCCTGGGACTGACCAAACAGGGACTAAAGGCTACACCTTC. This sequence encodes CASSIDPGTDQTGTKGYTF. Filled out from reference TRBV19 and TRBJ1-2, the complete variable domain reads DGGITQSPKYLFRKEGQNVTLSCEQNLNHDAMYWYRQDPGQGLRLIYYSQIVNDFQKGDIAEGYSVSREKKESFPLTVTSAQKNPTAFYLCASSIDPGTDQTGTKGYTFGSGTRLTVV.

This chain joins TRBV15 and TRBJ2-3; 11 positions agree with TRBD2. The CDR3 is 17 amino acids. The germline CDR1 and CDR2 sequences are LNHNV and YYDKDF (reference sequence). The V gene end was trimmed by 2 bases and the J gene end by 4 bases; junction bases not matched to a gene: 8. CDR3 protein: CATSRTQTSGNADTQYF. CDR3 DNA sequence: TGTGCCACCAGCAGAACACAGACTAGCGGGAACGCAGATACGCAGTATTTT.

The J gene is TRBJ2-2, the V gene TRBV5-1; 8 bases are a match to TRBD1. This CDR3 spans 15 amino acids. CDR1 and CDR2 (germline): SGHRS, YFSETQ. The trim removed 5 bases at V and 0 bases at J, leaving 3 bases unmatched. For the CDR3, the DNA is TGCGCCAGCAGACAGGGGGGACCGAACACCGGGGAGCTGTTTTTT. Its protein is CASRQGGPNTGELFF.

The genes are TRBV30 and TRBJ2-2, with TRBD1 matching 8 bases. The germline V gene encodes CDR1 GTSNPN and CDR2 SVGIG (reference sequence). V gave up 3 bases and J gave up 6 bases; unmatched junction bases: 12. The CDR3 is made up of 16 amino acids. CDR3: CAWRLQGAFFAGELFF. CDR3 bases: TGTGCCTGGAGACTCCAGGGGGCTTTTTTCGCCGGGGAGCTGTTTTTT.

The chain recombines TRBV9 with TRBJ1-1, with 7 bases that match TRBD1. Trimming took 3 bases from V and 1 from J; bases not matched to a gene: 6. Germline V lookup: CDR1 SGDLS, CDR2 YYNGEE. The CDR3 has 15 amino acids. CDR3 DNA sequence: TGTGCCAGCAGCGAGAGGGACAGCAGGAACACTGAAGCTTTCTTT. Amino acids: CASSERDSRNTEAFF.

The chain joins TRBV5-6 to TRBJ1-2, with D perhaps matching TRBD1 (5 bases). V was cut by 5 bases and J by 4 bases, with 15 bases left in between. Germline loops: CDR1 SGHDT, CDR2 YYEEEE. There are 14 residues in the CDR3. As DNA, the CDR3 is TGTGCCAGCAGACCGTTGACAGACTTCTATGGCTACACCTTC. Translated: CASRPLTDFYGYTF.

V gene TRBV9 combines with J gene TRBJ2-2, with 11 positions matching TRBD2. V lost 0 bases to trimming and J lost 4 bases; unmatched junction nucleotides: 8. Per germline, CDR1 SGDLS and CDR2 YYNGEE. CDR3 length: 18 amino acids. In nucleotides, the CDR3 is TGTGCCAGCAGCGTAGAACCTAGCGGGAGGTTTAGCACCGGGGAGCTGTTTTTT. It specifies CASSVEPSGRFSTGELFF.

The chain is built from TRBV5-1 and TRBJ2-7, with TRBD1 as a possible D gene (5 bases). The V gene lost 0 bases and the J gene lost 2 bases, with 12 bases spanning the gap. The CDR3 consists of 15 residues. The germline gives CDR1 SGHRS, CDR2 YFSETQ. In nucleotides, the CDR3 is TGCGCCAGCAGCTTGGGACAGTTCGATACCTACGAGCAGTACTTC. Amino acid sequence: CASSLGQFDTYEQYF.

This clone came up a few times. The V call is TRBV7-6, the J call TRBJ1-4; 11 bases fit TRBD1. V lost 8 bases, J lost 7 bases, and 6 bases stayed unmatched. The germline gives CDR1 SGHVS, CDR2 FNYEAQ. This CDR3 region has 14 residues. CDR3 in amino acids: CASGQGALGEKLFF. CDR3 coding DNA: TGTGCCAGCGGACAGGGGGCGCTGGGTGAAAAACTGTTTTTT.

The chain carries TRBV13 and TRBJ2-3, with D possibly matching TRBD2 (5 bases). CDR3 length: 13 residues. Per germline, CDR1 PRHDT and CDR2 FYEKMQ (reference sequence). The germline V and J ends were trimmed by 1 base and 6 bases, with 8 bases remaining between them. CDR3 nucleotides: TGTGCCAGCAGCTTAGAAGCGGAGGATACGCAGTATTTT. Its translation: CASSLEAEDTQYF.

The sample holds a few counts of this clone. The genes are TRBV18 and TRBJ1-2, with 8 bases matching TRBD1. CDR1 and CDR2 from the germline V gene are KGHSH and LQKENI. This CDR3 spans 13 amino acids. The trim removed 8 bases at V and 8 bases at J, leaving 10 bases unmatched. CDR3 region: CASTRTGNGGYTF. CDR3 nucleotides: TGTGCCAGCACCCGGACAGGGAACGGGGGCTACACCTTC.

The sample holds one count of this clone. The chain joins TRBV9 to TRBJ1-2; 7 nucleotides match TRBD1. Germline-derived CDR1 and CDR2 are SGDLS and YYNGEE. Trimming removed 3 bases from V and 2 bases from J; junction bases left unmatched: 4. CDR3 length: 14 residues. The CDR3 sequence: CASSGTGLNYGYTF. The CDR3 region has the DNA TGTGCCAGCAGCGGGACAGGATTGAACTATGGCTACACCTTC.

The CDR3 DNA reads as TGTGCCAGCAGCCCCTCGGACAGGGGTAACGAGCAGTACTTC. It codes for CASSPSDRGNEQYF. V usage is TRBV7-3 and J usage is TRBJ2-7; 9 bases fit TRBD1. The germline V gene has CDR1 SGHTA and CDR2 FQGTGA. Trimming at V came to 5 bases and at J to 5 bases, leaving 7 bases not matched to a gene. The CDR3 covers 14 residues.